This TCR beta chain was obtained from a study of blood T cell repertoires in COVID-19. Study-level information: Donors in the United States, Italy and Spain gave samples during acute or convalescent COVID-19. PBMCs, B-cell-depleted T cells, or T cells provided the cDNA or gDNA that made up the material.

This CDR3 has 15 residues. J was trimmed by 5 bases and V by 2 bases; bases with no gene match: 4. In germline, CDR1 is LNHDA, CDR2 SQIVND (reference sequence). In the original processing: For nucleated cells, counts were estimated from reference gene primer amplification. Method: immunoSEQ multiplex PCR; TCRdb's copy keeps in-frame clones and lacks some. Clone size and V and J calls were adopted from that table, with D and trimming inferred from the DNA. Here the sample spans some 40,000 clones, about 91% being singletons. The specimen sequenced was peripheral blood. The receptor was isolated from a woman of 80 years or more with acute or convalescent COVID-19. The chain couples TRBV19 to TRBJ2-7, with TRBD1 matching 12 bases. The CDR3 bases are TGTGCCAGTAGTATATCGGGACAGGGGGCTGACGAGCAGTACTTC. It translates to CASSISGQGADEQYF.